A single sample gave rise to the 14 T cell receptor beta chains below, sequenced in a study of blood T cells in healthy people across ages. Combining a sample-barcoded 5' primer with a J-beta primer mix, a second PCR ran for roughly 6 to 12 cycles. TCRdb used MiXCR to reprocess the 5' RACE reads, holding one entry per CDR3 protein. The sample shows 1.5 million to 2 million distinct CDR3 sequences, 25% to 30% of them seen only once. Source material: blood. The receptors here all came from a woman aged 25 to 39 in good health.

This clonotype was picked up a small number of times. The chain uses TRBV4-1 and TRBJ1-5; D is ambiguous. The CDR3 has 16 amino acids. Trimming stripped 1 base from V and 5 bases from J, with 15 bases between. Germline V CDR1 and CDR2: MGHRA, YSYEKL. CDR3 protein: CASSQVIARADQPQHF. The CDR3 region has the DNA TGCGCCAGCAGCCAAGTAATCGCCCGTGCCGATCAGCCCCAGCATTTT.

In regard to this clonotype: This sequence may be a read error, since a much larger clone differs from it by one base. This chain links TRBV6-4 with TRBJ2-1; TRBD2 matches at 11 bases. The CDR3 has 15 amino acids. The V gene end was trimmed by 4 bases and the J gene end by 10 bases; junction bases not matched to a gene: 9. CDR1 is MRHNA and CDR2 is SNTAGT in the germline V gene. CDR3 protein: CASSGASGRRGEQFF. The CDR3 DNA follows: TGTGCCAGCAGTGGCGCTAGCGGGAGGCGAGGGGAGCAGTTCTTC.

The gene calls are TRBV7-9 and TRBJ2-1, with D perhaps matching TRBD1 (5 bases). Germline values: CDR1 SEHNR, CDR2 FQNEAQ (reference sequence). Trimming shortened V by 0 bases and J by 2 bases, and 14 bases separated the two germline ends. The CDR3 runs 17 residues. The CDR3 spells CASSLAQGRRTYNEQFF. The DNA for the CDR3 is TGTGCCAGCAGCTTAGCCCAGGGTAGGAGAACCTACAATGAGCAGTTCTTC.

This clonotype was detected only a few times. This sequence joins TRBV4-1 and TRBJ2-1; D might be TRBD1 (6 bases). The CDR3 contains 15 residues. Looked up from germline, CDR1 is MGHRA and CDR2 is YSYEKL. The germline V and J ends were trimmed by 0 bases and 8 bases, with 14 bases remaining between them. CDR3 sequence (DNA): TGCGCCAGCAGCCAAGAACGGACAGAGGGCTATGAGCAGTTCTTC. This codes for CASSQERTEGYEQFF.

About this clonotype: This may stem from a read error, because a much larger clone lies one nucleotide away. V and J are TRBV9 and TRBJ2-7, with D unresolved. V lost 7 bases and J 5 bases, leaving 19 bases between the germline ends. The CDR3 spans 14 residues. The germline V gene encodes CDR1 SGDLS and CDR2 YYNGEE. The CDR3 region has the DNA TGTGCCAGCGGCCTATCCGGTTCGAAAGACGAGCAGTACTTC. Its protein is CASGLSGSKDEQYF.

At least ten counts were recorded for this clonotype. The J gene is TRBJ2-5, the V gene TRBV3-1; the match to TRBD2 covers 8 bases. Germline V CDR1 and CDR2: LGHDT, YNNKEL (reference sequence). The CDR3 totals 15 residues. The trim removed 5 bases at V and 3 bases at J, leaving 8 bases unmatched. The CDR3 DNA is TGTGCCAGCAGCTCCATGGGGCGGGGGGAAGAGACCCAGTACTTC. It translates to CASSSMGRGEETQYF.

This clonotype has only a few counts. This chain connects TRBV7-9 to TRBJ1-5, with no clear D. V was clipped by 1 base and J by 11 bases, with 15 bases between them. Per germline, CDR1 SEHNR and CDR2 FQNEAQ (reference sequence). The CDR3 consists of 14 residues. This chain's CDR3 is CASSLGSGIGAQHF. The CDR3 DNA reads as TGTGCCAGCAGCTTAGGTTCTGGGATTGGGGCCCAGCATTTT.

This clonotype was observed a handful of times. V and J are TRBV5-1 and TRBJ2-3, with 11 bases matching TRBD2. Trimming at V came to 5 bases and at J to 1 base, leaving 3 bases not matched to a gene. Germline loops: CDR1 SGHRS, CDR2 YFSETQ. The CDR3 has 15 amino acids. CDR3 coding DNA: TGCGCCAGCAGGGTGACTAGCGGGGGCACAGATACGCAGTATTTT. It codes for CASRVTSGGTDTQYF.

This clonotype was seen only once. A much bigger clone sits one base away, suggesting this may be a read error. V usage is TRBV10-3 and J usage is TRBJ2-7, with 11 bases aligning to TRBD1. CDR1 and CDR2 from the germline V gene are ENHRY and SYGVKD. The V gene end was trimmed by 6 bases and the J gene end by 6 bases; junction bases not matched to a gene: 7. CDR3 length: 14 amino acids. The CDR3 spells CAISPGQGGSEQYF. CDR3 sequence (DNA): TGTGCCATCAGCCCGGGACAGGGGGGCTCCGAGCAGTACTTC.

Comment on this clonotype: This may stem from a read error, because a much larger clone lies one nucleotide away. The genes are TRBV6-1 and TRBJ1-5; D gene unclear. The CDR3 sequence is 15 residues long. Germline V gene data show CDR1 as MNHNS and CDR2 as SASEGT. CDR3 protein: CAGSDGSWGNQPQHF. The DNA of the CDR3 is TGTGCCGGCAGTGACGGGTCGTGGGGAAATCAGCCCCAGCATTTT.

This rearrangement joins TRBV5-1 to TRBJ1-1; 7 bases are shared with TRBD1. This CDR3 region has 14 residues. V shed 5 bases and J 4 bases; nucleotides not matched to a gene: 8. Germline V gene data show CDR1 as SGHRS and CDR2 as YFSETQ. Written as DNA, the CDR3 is TGCGCCAGCAGTAGAAGAACAGGGGCCACTGAAGCTTTCTTT. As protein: CASSRRTGATEAFF.

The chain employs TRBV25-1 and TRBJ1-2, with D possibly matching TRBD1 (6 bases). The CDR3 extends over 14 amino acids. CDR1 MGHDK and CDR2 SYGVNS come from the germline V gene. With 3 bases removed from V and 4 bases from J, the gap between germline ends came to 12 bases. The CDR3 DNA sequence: TGTGCCAGCAGTGACAGCAGGGGCGCCTATGGCTACACCTTC. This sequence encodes CASSDSRGAYGYTF.

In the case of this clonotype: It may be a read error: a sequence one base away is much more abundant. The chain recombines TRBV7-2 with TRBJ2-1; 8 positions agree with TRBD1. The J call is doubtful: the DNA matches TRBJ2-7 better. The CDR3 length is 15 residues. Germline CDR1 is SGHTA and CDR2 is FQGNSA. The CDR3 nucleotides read TGTGCCAGCAGCACAGACAGGGGCACCTACAATGAGCAGTACTTC. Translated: CASSTDRGTYNEQYF.

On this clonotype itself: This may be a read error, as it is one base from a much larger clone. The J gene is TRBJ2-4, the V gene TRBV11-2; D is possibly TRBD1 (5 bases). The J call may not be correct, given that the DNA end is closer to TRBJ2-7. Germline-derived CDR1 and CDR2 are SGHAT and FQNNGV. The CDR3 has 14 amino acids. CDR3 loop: CASSLVRASNEQYF. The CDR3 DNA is TGTGCCAGCAGCTTAGTCAGGGCTTCGAACGAGCAGTACTTC.